This note documents a single T cell receptor (beta chain) sequence. Its antigen is not identified. Through template switching, a universal primer site was introduced, and the cDNA contained unique molecular identifiers. TCRdb called the 5' RACE reads again in MiXCR, with one record for every CDR3 protein. The sample holds 510,000 or so distinct CDR3 sequences, roughly 15% seen once. The sample comes from a study of identical twins. Study-wide points: Its conclusions, products of cross-sectional statistical analysis, did not come from following the same donors. For cord blood, abundant beta clonotypes had fewer insertions, unlike memory repertoires, which showed none.

All donors were healthy Caucasians. The same specimen was also included in a second study, on yellow fever vaccine responses in identical twins.

The source is a woman aged 18-29 years in good health. Sample: CD4+ T cells sorted from blood.

The CDR3 region is CASRPGTSGGFQRTDTQYF. In DNA, the CDR3 is TGTGCCAGCAGGCCCGGGACTAGCGGGGGGTTCCAGAGAACAGATACGCAGTATTTT. This chain connects TRBV12-3 or TRBV12-4 to TRBJ2-3; 15 nucleotides align to TRBD2. This CDR3 is 19 amino acids long. V was pared by 6 bases and J by 3 bases, with 13 bases of the junction left unmatched.